The source of this TCR beta chain is a study of T cell repertoires in cytomegalovirus infection. About the study: The study used recently identified HLA-C-restricted and well-studied HLA-B-restricted CMV epitopes. Signatures in public TCR beta sequences pointed to both CMV infection and matching HLA type. Study findings and constraints: The cumulative frequency of public TCR beta families identified carriers of CMV plus the relevant HLA. The study found HLA-C-restricted CMV-specific TCR beta clonotypes dominating the ex vivo response.

In its sample, this clonotype was seen once. The antigen is unknown. TCRdb recomputed calls from the reads with MiXCR, one row per CDR3 protein. This table holds 830,000 or so distinct CDR3 sequences, roughly 33% found once. The CDR3 spans 16 residues. The germline gives CDR1 SGHVS, CDR2 FNYEAQ. The sequencing used cultured CD8+ T cells from PBMCs, collected from culture after CMV antigen stimulation. This sequence joins TRBV7-6 and TRBJ2-1; a possible D gene is TRBD2 (5 bases). This receptor was taken from a human donor in good health (CMV status not recorded). Some clones in this sample may be carry-over from other donors' samples. As DNA, the CDR3 is TGTGCTAGCCGCTCCTTTGAGGGCCCGACCTACAATGAGCAGTTCTTC. Amino acid sequence: CASRSFEGPTYNEQFF.